In its sample, the clone carrying this T cell receptor beta chain was seen a few times. The CDR3 loop spans 13 amino acids. V dropped 7 bases and J dropped 1 base, with 13 bases sitting between them. CDR1 and CDR2 (germline): GTSNPN, SVGIG (reference sequence). These data are taken from a study of T cells in Graves' hyperthyroidism and ophthalmopathy. RNA transcripts provided the source from which TCR beta CDR3 regions were amplified. During a first-round RT-PCR of the TCR CDR3, the HTBI primer set was used. TCRdb itself ran the multiplex PCR reads through MiXCR, one entry per CDR3 protein. The table records fewer than 700,000 distinct CDR3 sequences, 15% to 20% of them present only once.

The receptor's source is a woman between 25 and 40 years old with Graves' hyperthyroidism. The sequencing sample was made of blood. This chain uses TRBV30 with TRBJ1-2; D gene uncertain. The CDR3 sequence: CASTPRSNYGYTF. The CDR3, as DNA: TGTGCCTCCACCCCGCGGAGTAACTATGGCTACACCTTC.